These 8 T cell receptor beta chains came from one sample sequenced in a study of T cells in Graves' hyperthyroidism and ophthalmopathy. Using RNA transcripts as the source, TCR beta CDR3 regions were amplified. TCR CDR3 underwent first-round RT-PCR with the HTBI primer set. MiXCR, run by TCRdb on the multiplex PCR reads, gives a single entry per CDR3 protein. The sample records over 700,000 distinct CDR3 sequences, about a third being singletons. Source material: blood. Receptor source: a woman aged 40 to 50 with Graves' hyperthyroidism.

The CDR3 is CASSAYRGLGYTEAFF. In nucleotides, the CDR3 is TGTGCCAGCAGCGCGTACAGGGGGCTGGGATACACTGAAGCTTTCTTT. The V call is TRBV9, the J call TRBJ1-1; 9 bases agree with TRBD1. The CDR3 has 16 amino acids. The germline gives CDR1 SGDLS, CDR2 YYNGEE. After removal of 3 bases from V and 3 bases from J, the junction contained 9 bases not matched to a gene.

This clonotype was seen at least ten times. The junction shows a germline mismatch at one end, possibly a read error. The V gene is TRBV7-7, the J gene TRBJ2-2; tentative D call: TRBD2 (6 bases). This CDR3 region has 16 residues. Germline CDR1 reads SSHAT; CDR2 reads FNYEAQ (reference sequence). CDR3 amino acids: CASSLAGGTGSGELFF. The CDR3 DNA reads as TGTGCTAGCAGCTTAGCTGGAGGGACGGGCTCCGGGGAGCTGTTTTTT. Variable domain in full (rest from reference TRBV7-7 and TRBJ2-2): GAGVSQSPRYKVTKRGQDVTLRCDPISSHATLYWYQQALGQGPEFLTYFNYEAQPDKSGLPSDRFSAERPEGSISTLTIQRTEQRDSAMYRCASSLAGGTGSGELFFGEGSRLTVL.

This clonotype was observed a handful of times. The chain uses TRBV6-6 and TRBJ1-1; D unresolved. V was trimmed by 5 bases and J by 1 base, leaving 11 bases between them. CDR3 length: 14 residues. Germline V gene sequence: CDR1 MNHNY, CDR2 SVGAGI (reference sequence). The CDR3 reads CASSEPGQNTEAFF. DNA for the CDR3: TGTGCCAGCAGTGAACCTGGTCAGAACACTGAAGCTTTCTTT.

This chain connects TRBV6-6 to TRBJ2-7, with 9 bases lining up with TRBD1. The V segment lost 6 bases and the J segment 4 bases; nucleotides outside the gene matches: 10. Germline CDR1 reads MNHNY; CDR2 reads SVGAGI (reference sequence). The CDR3 contains 15 residues. CDR3 sequence (DNA): TGTGCCAGCAGCCGGGAGACAGGGGGTTTTTACGAGCAGTACTTC. Amino acid sequence: CASSRETGGFYEQYF.

The chain links TRBV19 to TRBJ1-6, with a tentative D call TRBD1 (6 bases). Germline V gene data show CDR1 as LNHDA and CDR2 as SQIVND (reference sequence). This CDR3 contains 16 residues. V was shortened by 5 bases and J by 10 bases, with 21 bases between the two germline ends. Here the CDR3 reads CASSVGGGLGASPLHF. CDR3 DNA: TGTGCCAGTAGTGTAGGAGGAGGCTTGGGGGCGTCACCCCTCCACTTT.

In its sample, this clonotype was seen many times. The chain has TRBV10-2 and TRBJ1-2; 12 bases align to TRBD1. CDR3 length equals 14 residues. From germline, CDR1 is WSHSY and CDR2 SAAADI. V was pared by 4 bases and J by 5 bases, with 2 bases of the junction left unmatched. The CDR3 protein is CASSGDRGPYGYTF. The CDR3 DNA sequence: TGCGCCAGCAGTGGGGACAGGGGGCCGTATGGCTACACCTTC.

The V and J genes are TRBV7-9 and TRBJ1-6, with 7 bases identical to TRBD1. Germline V CDR1 and CDR2: SEHNR, FQNEAQ (reference sequence). CDR3 length equals 17 residues. Losses at the gene ends were 6 bases for V and 5 bases for J; bases not matched to a gene: 13. CDR3 sequence reads: CASSYSRGPEHNSPLHF. The CDR3 bases are TGTGCCAGCAGTTACTCTAGGGGGCCGGAACATAATTCACCCCTCCACTTT.

This clonotype was recorded at least ten times. The chain carries TRBV24-1 and TRBJ2-7, with D possibly being TRBD2 (5 bases). CDR1 is KGHDR and CDR2 is SFDVKD in the germline V gene. The CDR3 has 15 amino acids. Trimming took 4 bases from V and 5 from J, leaving 17 bases between them. CDR3 coding DNA: TGTGCCACCAGTGACGGAGGTGGTCTAGCCGACGAGCAGTACTTC. Residues: CATSDGGGLADEQYF.